This TCR beta chain emerged from a study of CD8 T cells in Susac syndrome. Random hexamers were used to reverse transcribe an amount of about 0.45 to 1 ug RNA. Amplification of the TCR beta CDR3 was carried out by immunoSEQ multiplex PCR, which spanned a total of 54 Vbeta and 13 Jbeta segments. Each CDR3 protein gets one entry after TCRdb re-called the immunoSEQ multiplex PCR reads with MiXCR. The sample records 80,000 or so distinct CDR3 sequences, 90% to 95% being singletons. The T cells that were sequenced for TCR beta were CD8+ and CD4+ cells from blood. TEMRA cells were enriched by FACS, while CD8+ and CD4+ T cells were obtained through a negative isolation that was performed magnetically. V was shortened by 3 bases and J by 1 base, with 6 bases between the two germline ends. This CDR3 has 13 residues. CDR1 SEHNR and CDR2 FQNEAQ come from the germline V gene (reference sequence).

This clonotype originated in a human donor in good health. The chain links TRBV7-9 to TRBJ1-1; D gene ambiguous. Sequencing was carried out using CD8+ T cells from PBMCs. In DNA, the CDR3 is TGTGCCAGCAGCTTTGAGGGGAACACTGAAGCTTTCTTT. Amino acids: CASSFEGNTEAFF. Full variable domain (missing parts from reference TRBV7-9 and TRBJ1-1): DTGVSQNPRHKITKRGQNVTFRCDPISEHNRLYWYRQTLGQGPEFLTYFQNEAQLEKSRLLSDRFSAERPKGSFSTLEIQRTEQGDSAMYLCASSFEGNTEAFFGQGTRLTVV.